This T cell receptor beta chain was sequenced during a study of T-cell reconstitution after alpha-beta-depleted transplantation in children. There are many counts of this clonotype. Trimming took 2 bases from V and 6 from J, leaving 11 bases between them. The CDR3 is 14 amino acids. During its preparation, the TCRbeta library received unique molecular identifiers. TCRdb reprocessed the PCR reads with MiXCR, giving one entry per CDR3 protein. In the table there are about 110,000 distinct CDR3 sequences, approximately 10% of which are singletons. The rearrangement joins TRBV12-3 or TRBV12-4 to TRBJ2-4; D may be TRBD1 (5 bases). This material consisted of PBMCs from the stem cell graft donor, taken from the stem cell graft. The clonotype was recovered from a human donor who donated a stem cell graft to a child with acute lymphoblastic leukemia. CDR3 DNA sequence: TGTGCCAGCAGTTTAATGGGGCGCGGAAACATTCAGTACTTC. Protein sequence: CASSLMGRGNIQYF.